One and the same sample provided the 17 T cell receptor beta chains below, sequenced in a study of blood T cell repertoires in COVID-19. Clones were sequenced by immunoSEQ multiplex PCR, and TCRdb holds only the in-frame ones, with some missing. The sample carries about 250,000 clones, 86% recorded once. The sequenced sample was peripheral blood. The receptor set was obtained from a woman in her sixties or seventies who had recovered from COVID-19.

The chain uses TRBV3-1 (or the pseudogene TRBV3-2) and TRBJ1-3; 9 bases line up with TRBD1. Germline loops: CDR1 LGHDT, CDR2 YNNKEL (reference sequence). This CDR3 comprises 17 residues. The junction had 9 bases not matched to a gene; V was cut back by 2 bases and J by 4 bases. The CDR3 DNA is TGTGCCAGCAGCCAATCCCCACAGGGGGCGTCCGGAAACACCATATATTTT. Encoded protein: CASSQSPQGASGNTIYF.

The V call is TRBV13, the J call TRBJ1-3; maybe TRBD1 (6 bases). The CDR3 totals 19 residues. Germline lookup yields CDR1 PRHDT and CDR2 FYEKMQ (reference sequence). The V gene lost 3 bases and the J gene lost 0 bases, with 21 bases spanning the gap. The CDR3 DNA sequence: TGTGCCAGCAGCTTTAATCAGGGGCCTTCACCTCCCTCTGGAAACACCATATATTTT. It codes for CASSFNQGPSPPSGNTIYF.

The chain has TRBV11-2 and TRBJ1-4, with 7 bases that match TRBD1. There are 16 residues in the CDR3. Germline CDR1 reads SGHAT; CDR2 reads FQNNGV. The ends lost 5 bases at V and 7 bases at J; junction bases unmatched: 13. DNA for the CDR3: TGTGCCAGCAGCGCCCGCCTAAGGGGGCAGAGTGAAAAACTGTTTTTT. Translation: CASSARLRGQSEKLFF.

This rearrangement joins TRBV9 to TRBJ1-4; perhaps TRBD1 as D (5 bases). CDR1 is SGDLS, CDR2 YYNGEE, per germline. CDR3 length: 15 amino acids. V dropped 3 bases and J dropped 4 bases, with 13 bases sitting between them. The CDR3 bases are TGTGCCAGCAGCGCCCCAGGGATGGGTAATGAAAAACTGTTTTTT. Translating it yields CASSAPGMGNEKLFF.

The CDR3 bases are TGTGCCAGCAGCCGAACTGGACAGAACTATGGCTACACCTTC. Its protein product is CASSRTGQNYGYTF. The chain links TRBV6-5 to TRBJ1-2; possible D gene TRBD1, 6 bases. With 6 bases removed from V and 2 bases from J, the gap between germline ends came to 13 bases. The length of the CDR3 is 14 residues. The germline V gene encodes CDR1 MNHEY and CDR2 SVGAGI.

V usage is TRBV7-2 and J usage is TRBJ2-5; possibly TRBD1 for D (6 bases). The CDR3 sequence is 14 residues long. V lost 4 bases and J 4 bases, leaving 13 bases between the germline ends. CDR1 and CDR2 from the germline V gene are SGHTA and FQGNSA. CDR3 nucleotides: TGTGCCAGCAGCTCGACCTACAGGGCAGAGACCCAGTACTTC. Its translation is CASSSTYRAETQYF.

V and J are TRBV28 and TRBJ2-5; TRBD2 agrees at 12 bases. The CDR3 spans 15 residues. J was trimmed by 4 bases and V by 6 bases; bases with no gene match: 6. CDR1 is MDHEN, CDR2 SYDVKM, per germline. The CDR3 spells CASSQTSGGRETQYF. In DNA, the CDR3 is TGTGCCAGCAGCCAGACTAGCGGGGGTAGAGAGACCCAGTACTTC.

This rearrangement joins TRBV29-1 to TRBJ1-2, with D unclear. CDR1 and CDR2 from the germline V gene are SQVTM and ANQGSEA. The V gene lost 7 bases and the J gene lost 5 bases, with 14 bases spanning the gap. The length of the CDR3 is 12 residues. Written as DNA, the CDR3 is TGCAGCGCCGATTCACAGCGGTATGGCTACACCTTC. Amino acid sequence: CSADSQRYGYTF.

The chain links TRBV5-6 to TRBJ1-4; a weak D match, TRBD1 (5 bases). The CDR3 length is 14 residues. CDR1 and CDR2 from the germline V gene are SGHDT and YYEEEE. V was trimmed by 7 bases and J by 4 bases, leaving 14 bases between them. CDR3 in amino acids: CASGLGGDNEKLFF. The CDR3, as DNA: TGTGCCAGCGGGTTGGGGGGAGATAATGAAAAACTGTTTTTT.

This clone was detected a few times. This chain uses TRBV7-9 with TRBJ1-3, with D unclear. V was pared by 1 base and J by 2 bases, with 9 bases between. CDR1 is SEHNR, CDR2 FQNEAQ, per germline (reference sequence). The CDR3 contains 15 residues. CDR3 amino acids: CASSLGPGPGNTIYF. The CDR3 region has the DNA TGTGCCAGCAGCTTAGGGCCGGGTCCTGGAAACACCATATATTTT.

The J gene is TRBJ1-5, the V gene TRBV18; D uncertain. V lost 3 bases and J lost 2, with 11 bases in between. Germline CDR1 is KGHSH and CDR2 is LQKENI. This CDR3 has 15 residues. The DNA of the CDR3 is TGTGCCAGCTCACCTCCCCCAGGTGGCAATCAGCCCCAGCATTTT. Its translation: CASSPPPGGNQPQHF.

V is TRBV10-3 and J is TRBJ2-3, with 7 bases aligning to TRBD1. The CDR3 is 14 amino acids. V dropped 5 bases and J dropped 1; count of bases not matched to a gene: 3. CDR1 and CDR2 from the germline V gene are ENHRY and SYGVKD. The CDR3 DNA sequence: TGTGCCATCAGTCTTGACAGGGGCACAGATACGCAGTATTTT. The encoded protein is CAISLDRGTDTQYF.

This clone was seen a single time. The V and J genes are TRBV5-1 and TRBJ2-7, with 7 bases that match TRBD2. V was clipped by 4 bases and J by 2 bases; unmatched bases: 9. The CDR3 has 15 residues. Per germline, CDR1 SGHRS and CDR2 YFSETQ. CDR3 in amino acids: CASSDGGGRAYEQYF. The CDR3 DNA follows: TGCGCCAGCAGCGACGGTGGGGGGAGGGCCTACGAGCAGTACTTC.

The genes are TRBV7-9 and TRBJ1-1, with a weak D call TRBD1 (5 bases). V shed 5 bases and J shed 2 bases, with 18 bases lying between them. CDR1 SEHNR and CDR2 FQNEAQ come from the germline V gene (reference sequence). The length of the CDR3 is 16 residues. As DNA, the CDR3 is TGTGCCAGCAGCCTAGGGGACTGGGGAACCAACACTGAAGCTTTCTTT. Amino acids: CASSLGDWGTNTEAFF.

The chain recombines TRBV7-2 with TRBJ2-7; 11 bases match TRBD2. The CDR3 loop spans 14 amino acids. In germline, CDR1 is SGHTA, CDR2 FQGNSA. The V gene end was trimmed by 7 bases and the J gene end by 6 bases; junction bases not matched to a gene: 8. CDR3 amino acids: CASILSGGAGEQYF. The DNA for the CDR3 is TGTGCCAGCATCCTTAGCGGGGGGGCAGGCGAGCAGTACTTC.

This chain links TRBV2 with TRBJ1-6; possible D gene TRBD1, 5 bases. The length of the CDR3 is 15 residues. The V and J ends lost 8 bases and 10 bases respectively, with 21 bases between them. Germline CDR1 is SNHLY and CDR2 is FYNNEI. CDR3 coding DNA: TGTGCCAGCGGGCCATTTGACAGCCTGTCATCACCCCTCCACTTT. Protein sequence: CASGPFDSLSSPLHF.

This chain connects TRBV18 to TRBJ1-6, with 9 nucleotides matching TRBD1. In germline, CDR1 is KGHSH, CDR2 LQKENI. V gave up 3 bases and J gave up 7 bases; unmatched junction bases: 10. There are 17 residues in the CDR3. The DNA for the CDR3 is TGTGCCAGCTCACCCCCCGGGACAGGGAGAATAAATTCACCCCTCCACTTT. It is translated as CASSPPGTGRINSPLHF.